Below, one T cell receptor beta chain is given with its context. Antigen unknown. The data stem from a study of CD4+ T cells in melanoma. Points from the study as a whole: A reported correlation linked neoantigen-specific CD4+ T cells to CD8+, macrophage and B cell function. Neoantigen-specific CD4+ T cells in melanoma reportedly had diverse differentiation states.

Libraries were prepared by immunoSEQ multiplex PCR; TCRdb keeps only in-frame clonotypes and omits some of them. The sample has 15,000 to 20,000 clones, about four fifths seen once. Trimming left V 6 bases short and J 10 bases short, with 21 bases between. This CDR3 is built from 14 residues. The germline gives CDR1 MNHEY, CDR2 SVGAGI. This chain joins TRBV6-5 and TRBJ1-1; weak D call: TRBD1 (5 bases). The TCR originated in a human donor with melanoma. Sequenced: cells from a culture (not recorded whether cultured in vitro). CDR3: CASRIERVRGLAFF. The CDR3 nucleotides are TGTGCCAGCAGGATAGAGAGGGTGCGGGGCCTAGCTTTCTTT.